The 21 T cell receptor beta chains presented below share a single source sample, sequenced in a study of shared clonotypes between healthy human individuals. Assay: immunoSEQ multiplex PCR; the TCRdb copy retains only in-frame clones and omits some. The sample lists some 2,500,000 clones; under 95% were seen once. The sequenced sample was naive CD4+ T cells from PBMCs. This sample's subset: CD45RA+ positively selected. All receptors derive from a man between 18 and 35 years old in good health. Some clones in this sample may be carry-over from other donors' samples.

About this clone: This specimen includes other DNA sequences encoding the same CDR3. The rearrangement links TRBV7-9 to TRBJ2-7; 10 bases map to TRBD2. The CDR3 has 15 amino acids. From germline, CDR1 is SEHNR and CDR2 FQNEAQ (reference sequence). Losses at the gene ends were 1 base for V and 0 bases for J; bases not matched to a gene: 0. CDR3 coding DNA: TGTGCCAGCAGCTTAGGGACTAGCGGCTCCTACGAGCAGTACTTC. Protein sequence: CASSLGTSGSYEQYF.

This sequence joins TRBV5-1 and TRBJ2-2, with 9 positions matching TRBD2. V was pared by 0 bases and J by 4 bases, with 13 bases of the junction left unmatched. CDR1 and CDR2 (germline): SGHRS, YFSETQ. The CDR3 sequence is 19 residues long. CDR3 DNA: TGCGCCAGCAGCTTGGTTCCAGCGGGAGGCCCCTCGAGCACCGGGGAGCTGTTTTTT. Amino acid sequence: CASSLVPAGGPSSTGELFF.

The chain uses TRBV18 and TRBJ1-2; TRBD1 matches at 8 bases. The germline V gene encodes CDR1 KGHSH and CDR2 LQKENI. The CDR3 totals 15 residues. V dropped 1 base and J dropped 4; count of bases not matched to a gene: 5. Written as DNA, the CDR3 is TGTGCCAGCTCACCACAAGGACAGGGAGGCTATGGCTACACCTTC. It specifies CASSPQGQGGYGYTF.

CDR3 amino acids: CASSPGGGYNEQFF. CDR3 sequence (DNA): TGTGCCAGCAGCCCGGGGGGGGGCTACAATGAGCAGTTCTTC. This sequence joins TRBV9 and TRBJ2-1; 8 nucleotides agree with TRBD2. The ends lost 4 bases at V and 3 bases at J; junction bases unmatched: 3. Germline V CDR1 and CDR2: SGDLS, YYNGEE. The CDR3 spans 14 residues.

This sequence joins TRBV28 and TRBJ1-3; no clear D gene. V was trimmed by 4 bases and J by 1 base, leaving 8 bases between them. CDR1 is MDHEN, CDR2 SYDVKM, per germline. CDR3 length equals 14 residues. The CDR3 DNA follows: TGTGCCAGCAGTTCCCCCTTGTCTGGAAACACCATATATTTT. This sequence encodes CASSSPLSGNTIYF.

CDR3 in DNA: TGTGCCAGCAGTTTTAGTCATCACAGGGGGCTTCTGAACACTGAAGCTTTCTTT. Amino acid sequence: CASSFSHHRGLLNTEAFF. The V gene is TRBV27, the J gene TRBJ1-1; the match to TRBD1 covers 9 bases. The CDR3 runs 18 residues. Germline assignment: CDR1 MNHEY and CDR2 SMNVEV (reference sequence). Trimming at V came to 3 bases and at J to 0 bases, leaving 11 bases not matched to a gene.

About this clone: Other nucleotide sequences from this sample produce the same CDR3. The chain links TRBV5-1 to TRBJ2-1, with 9 bases lining up with TRBD2. The junction had 3 bases not matched to a gene; V was cut back by 2 bases and J by 0 bases. Germline loops: CDR1 SGHRS, CDR2 YFSETQ. CDR3 size: 16 residues. The CDR3 sequence: CASSFQTSGSYNEQFF. CDR3 DNA: TGCGCCAGCAGCTTTCAGACTAGCGGCTCCTACAATGAGCAGTTCTTC.

This chain connects TRBV30 to TRBJ2-7, with 10 bases identical to TRBD1. The germline V gene encodes CDR1 GTSNPN and CDR2 SVGIG (reference sequence). The CDR3 extends over 13 amino acids. After removal of 8 bases from V and 6 bases from J, the junction contained 10 bases not matched to a gene. The CDR3: CAGRRDRGPEQYF. CDR3 nucleotide sequence: TGTGCCGGACGGAGAGACAGGGGGCCCGAGCAGTACTTC.

The rearrangement uses TRBV5-4 and TRBJ2-2; 9 nucleotides agree with TRBD1. This CDR3 is built from 16 residues. Germline V gene lookup returns CDR1 SGHNT and CDR2 YYREEE (reference sequence). V lost 4 bases, J lost 0 bases, and 4 bases stayed unmatched. As DNA, the CDR3 is TGTGCCAGCAGCATTACAGGGGGCTCGAACACCGGGGAGCTGTTTTTT. It encodes CASSITGGSNTGELFF. The full variable domain, rest sourced from reference TRBV5-4 and TRBJ2-2, is ETGVTQSPTHLIKTRGQQVTLRCSSQSGHNTVSWYQQALGQGPQFIFQYYREEENGRGNFPPRFSGLQFPNYSSELNVNALELDDSALYLCASSITGGSNTGELFFGEGSRLTVL.

V usage is TRBV5-4 and J usage is TRBJ2-7; tentatively, D is TRBD2 (6 bases). Per germline, CDR1 SGHNT and CDR2 YYREEE (reference sequence). The CDR3 extends over 15 amino acids. Deletions cut 4 bases from V and 3 bases from J, with 17 bases between. The CDR3 DNA reads as TGTGCCAGCAGCCCCCGGCCCGGGACTCACTACGAGCAGTACTTC. Translating it yields CASSPRPGTHYEQYF.

The chain combines TRBV6-1 with TRBJ1-1; perhaps TRBD1 as D (6 bases). The CDR3 runs 14 residues. V was cut by 4 bases and J by 1 base, with 10 bases left in between. Germline V gene data show CDR1 as MNHNS and CDR2 as SASEGT. The CDR3 region has the DNA TGTGCCAGCAGTGCCGGACAGAGGAACACTGAAGCTTTCTTT. Translation: CASSAGQRNTEAFF.

The genes are TRBV29-1 and TRBJ2-3, with TRBD1 matching over 8 bases. Trimming removed 4 bases from V and 2 bases from J; junction bases left unmatched: 11. CDR1 is SQVTM and CDR2 is ANQGSEA in the germline V gene. The CDR3 totals 16 residues. This CDR3 reads CSVGTGTGSPTDTQYF. The CDR3 DNA sequence: TGCAGCGTTGGAACGGGGACAGGTTCCCCCACAGATACGCAGTATTTT.

The V call is TRBV6-5, the J call TRBJ2-1; D uncertain. Germline V CDR1 and CDR2: MNHEY, SVGAGI. CDR3 length: 14 residues. V lost 4 bases to trimming and J lost 6 bases, with 13 bases between them. This CDR3 reads CASSSAMGSNEQFF. In nucleotides, the CDR3 is TGTGCCAGCAGTTCCGCAATGGGAAGCAATGAGCAGTTCTTC.

Comments on this clone: The sample has other DNA sequences that encode this CDR3 too. This sequence joins TRBV18 and TRBJ1-1; D is uncertain. Trimming pared 3 bases from V and 0 bases from J, leaving 2 bases between. The CDR3 has 12 amino acids. CDR1 KGHSH and CDR2 LQKENI come from the germline V gene. The CDR3 DNA reads as TGTGCCAGCTCACCTCTGAACACTGAAGCTTTCTTT. This sequence encodes CASSPLNTEAFF.

This clone has a single count. The chain links TRBV6-5 to TRBJ2-5, with 7 bases matching TRBD2. CDR1 and CDR2 (germline): MNHEY, SVGAGI. The CDR3 has 14 amino acids. J was trimmed by 4 bases and V by 4 bases; bases with no gene match: 6. The DNA for the CDR3 is TGTGCCAGCAGTTCGGGACTACAAGGAGAGACCCAGTACTTC. It codes for CASSSGLQGETQYF.

The chain recombines TRBV30 with TRBJ1-6; D is unclear. The germline CDR1 and CDR2 sequences are GTSNPN and SVGIG (reference sequence). V was clipped by 0 bases and J by 14 bases, with 11 bases between them. This CDR3 spans 12 amino acids. CDR3 residues: CAWSVAGSALHF. CDR3 nucleotides: TGTGCCTGGAGTGTAGCTGGCTCGGCCCTCCACTTT.

The chain recombines TRBV9 with TRBJ2-2, with a possible D match to TRBD1 (5 bases). Germline V lookup: CDR1 SGDLS, CDR2 YYNGEE. The CDR3 covers 15 residues. The V end lost 0 bases, the J end lost 7 bases, and 13 bases lay between the germline ends. The CDR3 sequence is CASSVDGWQGGELFF. The CDR3 DNA sequence: TGTGCCAGCAGCGTAGACGGGTGGCAGGGCGGGGAGCTGTTTTTT. The full variable domain, in which reference TRBV9 and TRBJ2-2 provide the parts outside the CDR3, is DSGVTQTPKHLITATGQRVTLRCSPRSGDLSVYWYQQSLDQGLQFLIQYYNGEERAKGNILERFSAQQFPDLHSELNLSSLELGDSALYFCASSVDGWQGGELFFGEGSRLTVL.

This chain uses TRBV6-5 with TRBJ2-2, with no clear D. Looked up from germline, CDR1 is MNHEY and CDR2 is SVGAGI. The CDR3 spans 16 residues. Trimming took 0 bases from V and 0 from J, leaving 8 bases between them. The CDR3 DNA reads as TGTGCCAGCAGTTACTCCAGAAGGACGAACACCGGGGAGCTGTTTTTT. This sequence encodes CASSYSRRTNTGELFF.

For the CDR3, the DNA is TGTGCCAGTACCCCGGGGGGGGGCTTGAGCAATCAGCCCCAGCATTTT. It is translated as CASTPGGGLSNQPQHF. The chain recombines TRBV19 with TRBJ1-5; weak D call: TRBD1 (6 bases). The CDR3 extends over 16 amino acids. V was trimmed by 7 bases and J by 1 base, leaving 17 bases between them. Per germline, CDR1 LNHDA and CDR2 SQIVND (reference sequence).

For the CDR3, the DNA is TGCAGCGTTGAATTTTGGGCGGGAGCGAAGAGCTCCTACAATGAGCAGTTCTTC. It translates to CSVEFWAGAKSSYNEQFF. The chain joins TRBV29-1 to TRBJ2-1; 7 bases are a match to TRBD2. Per the germline V gene, CDR1 is SQVTM and CDR2 is ANQGSEA. The CDR3 is made up of 18 amino acids. V lost 2 bases to trimming and J lost 0 bases; unmatched junction nucleotides: 13.

This clone has only one observation. The V call is TRBV9, the J call TRBJ1-1, with D perhaps matching TRBD1 (6 bases). Germline CDR1 and CDR2: SGDLS and YYNGEE. The CDR3 length is 15 residues. The V and J ends lost 1 base and 4 bases respectively, with 14 bases between them. The CDR3 protein is CASSVREGVGTEAFF. The CDR3 DNA sequence: TGTGCCAGCAGCGTACGGGAGGGGGTCGGCACTGAAGCTTTCTTT.